This TCR beta chain appears in the sequencing data of a study of somatic mutations in cytotoxic T cells in rheumatoid arthritis. Findings and limits, study-wide: Patients with rheumatoid arthritis did not differ significantly from age-matched healthy controls in CD8+ T-cell clonality.

Of note for this clone: Its target is not known.

The length of the CDR3 is 14 residues. V lost 1 base, J lost 7 bases, and 11 bases lay in between. The germline CDR1 and CDR2 sequences are GTSNPN and SVGIG (reference sequence). Produced via immunoSEQ multiplex PCR; TCRdb's table is partial and in-frame only. The sample lists approximately 15,000 clones, about 83% occurring once. This clonotype was obtained from an adult with rheumatoid arthritis. Sequenced: CD8+ T cells sorted from blood. The V and J genes are TRBV30 and TRBJ1-6; D may be TRBD1 (6 bases). The CDR3 DNA reads as TGTGCCTGGAGTGAGGGGGTTTTGAATTCACCCCTCCACTTT. Amino acids: CAWSEGVLNSPLHF.